A single sample gave rise to the 32 T cell receptor beta chains below, sequenced in a study of T cell repertoires in ileal Crohn's disease. TCRdb's table, derived via immunoSEQ multiplex PCR, lists solely in-frame clones and lacks some. Here the sample spans more than 15,000 clones, approximately 80% being singletons. Time point specified: inflamed ileum from the surgical specimen. Sequenced: ileal tissue. These receptors were taken from an adult with Crohn's disease.

The gene calls are TRBV9 and TRBJ2-1, with a weak D call TRBD1 (5 bases). Trimming removed 1 base from V and 4 bases from J, with 6 bases in between. Per the germline V gene, CDR1 is SGDLS and CDR2 is YYNGEE. The CDR3 is 13 residues long. The CDR3 sequence: CASSVQGYNEQFF. The CDR3 nucleotides are TGTGCCAGCAGCGTACAGGGTTACAATGAGCAGTTCTTC.

In this sample, this clone turned up a few times. The chain carries TRBV18 and TRBJ2-5, with 7 nucleotides matching TRBD1. This CDR3 is 13 amino acids long. V trimming: 3 bases; J trimming: 2 bases; junction bases outside the gene matches: 0. The germline V gene encodes CDR1 KGHSH and CDR2 LQKENI. The CDR3 region is CASSPDRQETQYF. The CDR3, as DNA: TGTGCCAGCTCACCGGACAGGCAAGAGACCCAGTACTTC.

This chain joins TRBV19 and TRBJ2-7; maybe TRBD2 (5 bases). The CDR3 extends over 15 amino acids. V was clipped by 4 bases and J by 4 bases, with 17 bases between them. CDR1 is LNHDA and CDR2 is SQIVND in the germline V gene (reference sequence). CDR3 DNA sequence: TGTGCCAGTAGTACTAAGGCCCTCGAGGGTTACGAGCAGTACTTC. Translated, it gives CASSTKALEGYEQYF.

V is TRBV19 and J is TRBJ2-1; perhaps TRBD2 as D (5 bases). Trimming shortened V by 0 bases and J by 10 bases, and 13 bases separated the two germline ends. CDR3 size: 14 residues. Germline V gene sequence: CDR1 LNHDA, CDR2 SQIVND (reference sequence). CDR3 residues: CASSIDAIRREQFF. In nucleotides, the CDR3 is TGTGCCAGTAGTATAGACGCCATCCGGAGGGAGCAGTTCTTC.

This sequence joins TRBV25-1 and TRBJ1-5; TRBD1 aligns across 10 bases. This CDR3 contains 15 residues. V trimming: 5 bases; J trimming: 3 bases; junction bases outside the gene matches: 4. CDR1 MGHDK and CDR2 SYGVNS come from the germline V gene. The CDR3 bases are TGTGCCAGCAGTTCGACAGGGGGCGACAATCAGCCCCAGCATTTT. Translation gives CASSSTGGDNQPQHF.

The rearrangement links TRBV2 to TRBJ1-1; maybe TRBD1 (5 bases). The CDR3 is 13 amino acids. V was shortened by 6 bases and J by 3 bases, with 11 bases between the two germline ends. Germline CDR1 SNHLY, CDR2 FYNNEI. CDR3 loop: CASRIDRYTEAFF. In DNA form, the CDR3 reads TGTGCCAGCAGAATAGACAGATACACTGAAGCTTTCTTT.

Here the CDR3 DNA reads TGTGCCAGCAGCCCCGGGACAGACTTACGCGAGCAGTACTTC. It translates to CASSPGTDLREQYF. The rearrangement links TRBV5-6 to TRBJ2-7, with 7 nucleotides matching TRBD1. This CDR3 is 14 amino acids long. Looked up from germline, CDR1 is SGHDT and CDR2 is YYEEEE. The junction had 10 bases not matched to a gene; V was cut back by 4 bases and J by 6 bases.

The rearrangement joins TRBV2 to TRBJ2-3; D might be TRBD2 (5 bases). CDR1 SNHLY and CDR2 FYNNEI come from the germline V gene. The length of the CDR3 is 16 residues. V gave up 0 bases and J gave up 2 bases, with 12 bases separating them. Here the CDR3 reads CASSEAHGVFTDTQYF. The CDR3 DNA reads TGTGCCAGCAGTGAAGCGCACGGGGTCTTCACAGATACGCAGTATTTT.

V gene TRBV19 combines with J gene TRBJ2-4, with no clear D. The CDR3 runs 13 residues. Germline CDR1 is LNHDA and CDR2 is SQIVND (reference sequence). Trimming took off 3 bases at V and 6 bases at J, with 9 bases between the two ends. This CDR3 is CASSMADGNIQYF. The CDR3 nucleotides read TGTGCCAGTAGTATGGCGGACGGAAACATTCAGTACTTC.

This chain uses TRBV7-2 with TRBJ2-6; D is undetermined. The CDR3 consists of 16 residues. The germline CDR1 and CDR2 sequences are SGHTA and FQGNSA. V lost 2 bases, J lost 0 bases, and 8 bases lay in between. In nucleotides, the CDR3 is TGTGCCAGCAGCTTATGGTACAACTCTGGGGCCAACGTCCTGACTTTC. Amino acid sequence: CASSLWYNSGANVLTF. Filled out from reference TRBV7-2 and TRBJ2-6, the complete variable domain reads GAGVSQSPSNKVTEKGKDVELRCDPISGHTALYWYRQSLGQGLEFLIYFQGNSAPDKSGLPSDRFSAERTGGSVSTLTIQRTQQEDSAVYLCASSLWYNSGANVLTFGAGSRLTVL.

This chain uses TRBV25-1 with TRBJ2-7; D is undetermined. This CDR3 is built from 12 residues. Per germline, CDR1 MGHDK and CDR2 SYGVNS. V lost 4 bases, J lost 7 bases, and 11 bases lay in between. This CDR3 reads CASSATTREQYF. The CDR3 bases are TGTGCCAGCAGTGCCACGACTCGGGAGCAGTACTTC.

The chain employs TRBV4-1 and TRBJ2-2; 8 bases are shared with TRBD2. Per the germline V gene, CDR1 is MGHRA and CDR2 is YSYEKL. The CDR3 consists of 16 residues. V dropped 2 bases and J dropped 6; count of bases not matched to a gene: 8. The CDR3 DNA reads as TGCGCCAGCAGCCAACCTCATAGCGGGGTACCCGGGGAGCTGTTTTTT. Translating gives CASSQPHSGVPGELFF.

This rearrangement joins TRBV13 to TRBJ2-6; perhaps TRBD1 as D (6 bases). The CDR3 spans 15 residues. With 9 bases removed from V and 4 bases from J, the gap between germline ends came to 16 bases. In germline, CDR1 is PRHDT, CDR2 FYEKMQ (reference sequence). CDR3 residues: CASREGQTGANVLTF. The CDR3 DNA sequence: TGTGCCAGTAGAGAAGGACAGACCGGGGCCAACGTCCTGACTTTC.

This chain links TRBV6-1 with TRBJ2-3; D is possibly TRBD1 or TRBD2 (5 bases each). Germline CDR1 and CDR2: MNHNS and SASEGT. Trimming shortened V by 4 bases and J by 5 bases, and 13 bases separated the two germline ends. The CDR3 spans 14 residues. CDR3 sequence reads: CASSAGTIKDTQYF. CDR3 in DNA: TGTGCCAGCAGTGCCGGGACCATCAAAGATACGCAGTATTTT.

This chain uses TRBV5-1 with TRBJ2-2; the match to TRBD1 covers 9 bases. This CDR3 spans 14 amino acids. The germline V gene has CDR1 SGHRS and CDR2 YFSETQ. With V trimmed by 4 bases and J by 10 bases, 8 bases remained unmatched. The CDR3 DNA follows: TGCGCCAGCAGCCAACAGGGGGCCCTCACGGAGCTGTTTTTT. This encodes CASSQQGALTELFF.

The chain is built from TRBV11-2 and TRBJ1-1; D call uncertain. The V gene lost 1 base and the J gene lost 10 bases, with 10 bases spanning the gap. The CDR3 sequence is 12 residues long. Germline V CDR1 and CDR2: SGHAT, FQNNGV. This CDR3 reads CASSLGGEPAFF. DNA of the CDR3: TGTGCCAGCAGCTTAGGTGGGGAGCCAGCTTTCTTT. Drawing the rest from reference TRBV11-2 and TRBJ1-1, the complete variable domain is EAGVAQSPRYKIIEKRQSVAFWCNPISGHATLYWYQQILGQGPKLLIQFQNNGVVDDSQLPKDRFSAERLKGVDSTLKIQPAKLEDSAVYLCASSLGGEPAFFGQGTRLTVV.

This chain joins TRBV2 and TRBJ1-1; perhaps TRBD1 as D (5 bases). With 6 bases removed from V and 4 bases from J, the gap between germline ends came to 15 bases. This CDR3 has 14 amino acids. CDR1 and CDR2 (germline): SNHLY, FYNNEI. This CDR3 is CASRPYSGGTEAFF. Written as DNA, the CDR3 is TGTGCCAGCAGGCCCTACAGCGGGGGCACTGAAGCTTTCTTT.

The CDR3: CASSGVSGTEPYATNYGYTF. CDR3 coding DNA: TGTGCCAGCAGTGGGGTGTCCGGGACAGAGCCATACGCTACTAACTATGGCTACACCTTC. The chain carries TRBV2 and TRBJ1-2; the match to TRBD1 covers 7 bases. Germline CDR1 reads SNHLY; CDR2 reads FYNNEI. V dropped 4 bases and J dropped 0; count of bases not matched to a gene: 20. The CDR3 has 20 amino acids.

The CDR3 region has the DNA TGTGCCAGCAGCGCCGGGACAGGGGGCTACGAGCAGTACTTC. It specifies CASSAGTGGYEQYF. The chain carries TRBV5-4 and TRBJ2-7, with TRBD1 matching 11 bases. V trimming: 4 bases; J trimming: 3 bases; junction bases outside the gene matches: 3. CDR1 is SGHNT, CDR2 YYREEE, per germline (reference sequence). CDR3 length: 14 residues. The variable domain in full, completed from reference TRBV5-4 and TRBJ2-7, reads ETGVTQSPTHLIKTRGQQVTLRCSSQSGHNTVSWYQQALGQGPQFIFQYYREEENGRGNFPPRFSGLQFPNYSSELNVNALELDDSALYLCASSAGTGGYEQYFGPGTRLTVT.

The V call is TRBV5-1, the J call TRBJ2-3; 7 bases map to TRBD1. J was trimmed by 2 bases and V by 5 bases; bases with no gene match: 11. This CDR3 has 16 residues. Germline lookup yields CDR1 SGHRS and CDR2 YFSETQ. In DNA, the CDR3 is TGCGCCAGCAGTTATAACCCGGGACAGAACACAGATACGCAGTATTTT. The encoded protein is CASSYNPGQNTDTQYF.

The rearrangement links TRBV6-5 to TRBJ1-4, with no clear D. Trimming pared 0 bases from V and 5 bases from J, leaving 10 bases between. The CDR3 covers 15 residues. Germline CDR1 and CDR2: MNHEY and SVGAGI. CDR3 nucleotides: TGTGCCAGCAGTTACTCGAGAGGGATGAATGAAAAACTGTTTTTT. This sequence encodes CASSYSRGMNEKLFF.

This clone is deemed medium-sized. J is TRBJ1-2 and V is TRBV5-4, with D possibly matching TRBD1 (5 bases). V gave up 4 bases and J gave up 0 bases, with 13 bases separating them. Germline assignment: CDR1 SGHNT and CDR2 YYREEE (reference sequence). This CDR3 is 15 amino acids long. This CDR3 is CASSPGGGANYGYTF. As DNA, the CDR3 is TGTGCCAGCAGCCCGGGTGGAGGGGCTAACTATGGCTACACCTTC. Supplemented by reference TRBV5-4 and TRBJ1-2, the full variable domain reads ETGVTQSPTHLIKTRGQQVTLRCSSQSGHNTVSWYQQALGQGPQFIFQYYREEENGRGNFPPRFSGLQFPNYSSELNVNALELDDSALYLCASSPGGGANYGYTFGSGTRLTVV.

V and J are TRBV6-1 and TRBJ2-1; D unresolved. Germline V gene sequence: CDR1 MNHNS, CDR2 SASEGT. This CDR3 is built from 13 residues. Trimming removed 8 bases at V and 7 bases at J, with 15 bases between. The CDR3 sequence: CASYHPLGNEQFF. DNA of the CDR3: TGTGCCAGCTATCACCCCCTGGGTAATGAGCAGTTCTTC.

The gene calls are TRBV5-1 and TRBJ2-7; 7 nucleotides match TRBD2. The ends lost 0 bases at V and 7 bases at J; junction bases unmatched: 7. The CDR3 has 14 amino acids. Germline V gene data show CDR1 as SGHRS and CDR2 as YFSETQ. CDR3 DNA: TGCGCCAGCAGCTTGGCGGGGGGAACTGGTGAGCAGTACTTC. It translates to CASSLAGGTGEQYF.

The V and J genes are TRBV7-9 and TRBJ1-1; D unresolved. Germline V gene data show CDR1 as SEHNR and CDR2 as FQNEAQ (reference sequence). Trimming stripped 5 bases from V and 6 bases from J, with 16 bases between. The CDR3 contains 14 residues. In nucleotides, the CDR3 is TGTGCCAGCAGCACTTACTCGTCGGTGGCTGAAGCTTTCTTT. As protein: CASSTYSSVAEAFF. Filled out from reference TRBV7-9 and TRBJ1-1, the complete variable domain reads DTGVSQNPRHKITKRGQNVTFRCDPISEHNRLYWYRQTLGQGPEFLTYFQNEAQLEKSRLLSDRFSAERPKGSFSTLEIQRTEQGDSAMYLCASSTYSSVAEAFFGQGTRLTVV.

This clone was seen once. The genes are TRBV10-3 and TRBJ2-5; D is perhaps TRBD1 (5 bases). The CDR3 loop spans 16 amino acids. CDR1 and CDR2 (germline): ENHRY, SYGVKD. Trimming left V 7 bases short and J 1 base short, with 19 bases between. CDR3 loop: CAITLKAQGSQETQYF. The CDR3 DNA reads as TGTGCCATCACCCTTAAGGCGCAGGGAAGCCAAGAGACCCAGTACTTC.

This clone has a handful of counts. This chain joins TRBV14 and TRBJ1-1, with D uncertain. The CDR3 sequence is 13 residues long. V lost 1 base and J lost 1, with 4 bases in between. The V gene's germline CDR1 is SGHDN and CDR2 FVKESK. CDR3 coding DNA: TGTGCCAGCAGCCAAGGTCCGAACACTGAAGCTTTCTTT. Encoded protein: CASSQGPNTEAFF.

This sequence joins TRBV29-1 and TRBJ2-1; 9 nucleotides line up with TRBD2. Germline CDR1 SQVTM, CDR2 ANQGSEA. Trimming took 6 bases from V and 0 from J; bases not matched to a gene: 9. The CDR3 consists of 16 residues. This CDR3 reads CSVHATSGSSYNEQFF. The CDR3 DNA reads as TGCAGCGTCCACGCGACTAGCGGCAGCTCCTACAATGAGCAGTTCTTC.

This chain connects TRBV27 to TRBJ2-1; TRBD2 agrees at 8 bases. The germline V gene has CDR1 MNHEY and CDR2 SMNVEV (reference sequence). V lost 3 bases and J lost 2; bases outside the gene matches: 12. This CDR3 comprises 18 residues. This chain's CDR3 is CASSLFVGRAGAYNEQFF. In DNA form, the CDR3 reads TGTGCCAGCAGTTTGTTTGTCGGGAGGGCCGGCGCCTACAATGAGCAGTTCTTC.

The chain carries TRBV15 and TRBJ2-1, with 8 bases fitting TRBD1. CDR1 and CDR2 (germline): LNHNV, YYDKDF (reference sequence). CDR3 length equals 13 residues. Trimming at V came to 5 bases and at J to 6 bases, leaving 3 bases not matched to a gene. The CDR3 reads CATSPQGGNEQFF. The CDR3 coding sequence is TGTGCCACCAGCCCACAGGGGGGCAATGAGCAGTTCTTC.

This clone is medium-sized. The J gene is TRBJ1-5, the V gene TRBV5-1, with D perhaps matching TRBD1 (5 bases). The V and J ends lost 5 bases and 2 bases respectively, with 14 bases between them. This CDR3 has 15 residues. Germline V gives CDR1 SGHRS, CDR2 YFSETQ. The CDR3: CASSYDGAGNQPQHF. CDR3 DNA: TGCGCCAGCAGTTATGACGGGGCCGGCAATCAGCCCCAGCATTTT.

The V gene is TRBV6-5, the J gene TRBJ2-1, with 9 bases identical to TRBD2. The CDR3 spans 15 residues. The germline V gene encodes CDR1 MNHEY and CDR2 SVGAGI. Trimming removed 3 bases from V and 8 bases from J; junction bases left unmatched: 8. Here the CDR3 reads CASSYVGGRGDEQFF. In DNA, the CDR3 is TGTGCCAGCAGTTATGTAGGCGGGAGGGGGGATGAGCAGTTCTTC.